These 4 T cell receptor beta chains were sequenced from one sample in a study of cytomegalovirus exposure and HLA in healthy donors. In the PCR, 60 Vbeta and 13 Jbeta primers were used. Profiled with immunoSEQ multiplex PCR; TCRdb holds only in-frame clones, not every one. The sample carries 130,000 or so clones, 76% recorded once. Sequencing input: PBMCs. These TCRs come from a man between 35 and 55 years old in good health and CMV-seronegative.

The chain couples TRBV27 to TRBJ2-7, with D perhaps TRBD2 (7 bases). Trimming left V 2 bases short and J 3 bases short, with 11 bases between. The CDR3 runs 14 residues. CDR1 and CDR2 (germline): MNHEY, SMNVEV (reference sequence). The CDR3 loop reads CASSLRGGDYEQYF. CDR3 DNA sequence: TGTGCCAGCAGTTTAAGGGGGGGGGACTACGAGCAGTACTTC.

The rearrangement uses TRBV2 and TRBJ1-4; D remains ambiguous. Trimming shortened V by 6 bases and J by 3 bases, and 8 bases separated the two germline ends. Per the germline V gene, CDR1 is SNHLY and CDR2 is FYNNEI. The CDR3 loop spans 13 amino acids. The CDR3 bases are TGTGCCAGCAGAACATTTTCTAATGAAAAACTGTTTTTT. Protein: CASRTFSNEKLFF.

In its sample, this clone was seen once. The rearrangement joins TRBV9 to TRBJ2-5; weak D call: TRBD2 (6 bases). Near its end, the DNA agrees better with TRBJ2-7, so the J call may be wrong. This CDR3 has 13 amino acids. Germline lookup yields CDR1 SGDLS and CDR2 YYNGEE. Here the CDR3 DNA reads TGTGCCAGCAGCGTTGGAGGGCACTACGAGCAGTACTTC. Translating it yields CASSVGGHYEQYF.

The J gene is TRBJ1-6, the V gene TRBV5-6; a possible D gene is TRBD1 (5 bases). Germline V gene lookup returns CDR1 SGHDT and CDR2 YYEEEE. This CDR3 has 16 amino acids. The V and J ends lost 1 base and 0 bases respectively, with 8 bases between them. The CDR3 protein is CASSLQGTSYNSPLHF. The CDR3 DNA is TGTGCCAGCAGCTTGCAGGGAACCTCCTATAATTCACCCCTCCACTTT.